This T cell receptor beta chain appears in the sequencing data of a study of response to subunit inactivated influenza vaccine. Study-level points and caveats: A suggestion made by the authors is that each seasonal influenza vaccination recruits few new T cells.

TCRdb re-called the RT-PCR reads through MiXCR, storing one row per CDR3 protein. The repertoire holds 300,000 to 350,000 distinct CDR3 sequences, with roughly 22% as singletons. With respect to this clonotype: Its target is unknown.

Trimming shortened V by 2 bases and J by 0 bases, and 11 bases separated the two germline ends. The CDR3 is 17 amino acids. CDR1 is LGHNA and CDR2 is YSLEER in the germline V gene. This clonotype was obtained from a man between 50 and 69 years old who received an inactivated influenza vaccine. J is TRBJ2-6 and V is TRBV4-3; D is perhaps TRBD1 or TRBD2 (5 bases each). The sample here was PBMCs from blood, taken about 19 months after vaccination. CDR3 in amino acids: CASSQTGTFSGANVLTF. CDR3 coding DNA: TGCGCCAGCAGCCAAACGGGGACCTTCTCTGGGGCCAACGTCCTGACTTTC.